The source of this TCR beta chain is a study of cytomegalovirus exposure and HLA in healthy donors. Points from the study as a whole: A later analysis appeared to link common viral pathogens to several of the most significant clusters. As was reported, the HLA-A and HLA-B alleles of most subjects were accurately predicted from TCR beta sequences. In a later analysis, compared with equally common non-associated chains, HLA-associated beta chains were more expanded. According to the study, roughly 160 TCR beta chains were cytomegalovirus-associated.

This clone was counted a single time. The antigen is unknown. The germline gene is not matched at one end of the junction; a read error may be the cause. It was with 60 Vbeta and 13 Jbeta primers that the PCR ran. Assay used: immunoSEQ multiplex PCR; TCRdb lists only in-frame clones, some missing. The sample carries about 200,000 clones, roughly 80% recorded once. CDR3 length: 16 amino acids. Germline loops: CDR1 SEHNR, CDR2 FQNEAQ (reference sequence). The TCR originated in a woman in her late teens or twenties in good health and CMV-seronegative. The chain links TRBV7-9 to TRBJ2-1, with 10 bases fitting TRBD1. Sample: PBMCs. CDR3 nucleotide sequence: TGTGCCAGCAGCTCCCGGGACAGGGGAGGACACAATGAGCAGCTCTTC. This translates into CASSSRDRGGHNEQLF. The entire variable domain, with the rest obtained from reference TRBV7-9 and TRBJ2-1, is as follows: DTGVSQNPRHKITKRGQNVTFRCDPISEHNRLYWYRQTLGQGPEFLTYFQNEAQLEKSRLLSDRFSAERPKGSFSTLEIQRTEQGDSAMYLCASSSRDRGGHNEQLFGPGTRLTVL.